This TCR beta chain was sequenced for a study of shared clonotypes between healthy human individuals. To note about this clone: Antigen: not known.

Replicate PCRs run on sorted subsets employed 200 ng DNA, roughly 30,000 T cell genomes. In the original workflow: Owing to the provision of junction-only sequences devoid of quality scores by immunoSEQ, filtering differed. Method: immunoSEQ multiplex PCR; TCRdb's copy keeps in-frame clones and lacks some. Clone size and the V and J calls come from that table; the DNA yielded D and trimming. The table shows fewer than 1.8 million clones, with 98% occurring only once. CDR3 size: 15 residues. CDR1 and CDR2 (germline): MDHEN, SYDVKM. V shed 7 bases, J shed 1 base, and the junction held 5 bases outside the gene matches. Points from the study as a whole: Larger estimated richness was generally recorded for naive subsets relative to memory subsets.

The rearrangement links TRBV28 to TRBJ2-7; TRBD2 matches at 12 bases. Source material: naive CD4+ T cells sorted from blood. Regarding subset: CD45RA+ positively selected. The source of this sequence is a young man in good health. The CDR3 spells CASKTLAGGSYEQYF. The CDR3 bases are TGTGCCAGCAAAACGCTAGCGGGAGGGTCCTACGAGCAGTACTTC.